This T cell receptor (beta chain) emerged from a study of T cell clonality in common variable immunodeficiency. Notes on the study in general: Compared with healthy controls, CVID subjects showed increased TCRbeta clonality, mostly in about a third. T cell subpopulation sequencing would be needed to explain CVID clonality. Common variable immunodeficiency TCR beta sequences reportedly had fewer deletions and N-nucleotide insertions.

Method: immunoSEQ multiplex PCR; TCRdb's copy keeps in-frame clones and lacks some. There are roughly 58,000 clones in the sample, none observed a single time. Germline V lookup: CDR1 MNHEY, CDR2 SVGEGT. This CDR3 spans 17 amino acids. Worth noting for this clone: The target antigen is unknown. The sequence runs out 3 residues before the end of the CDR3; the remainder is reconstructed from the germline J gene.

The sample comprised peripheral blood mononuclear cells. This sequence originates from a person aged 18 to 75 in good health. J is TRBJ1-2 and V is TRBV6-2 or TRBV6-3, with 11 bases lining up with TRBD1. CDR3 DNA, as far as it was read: TGTGCCAGCAGTACCGCCCGGACAGGGGGCAGTTACAATGAC. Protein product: CASSTARTGGSYND. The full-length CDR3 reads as CASSTARTGGSYNDYTF.